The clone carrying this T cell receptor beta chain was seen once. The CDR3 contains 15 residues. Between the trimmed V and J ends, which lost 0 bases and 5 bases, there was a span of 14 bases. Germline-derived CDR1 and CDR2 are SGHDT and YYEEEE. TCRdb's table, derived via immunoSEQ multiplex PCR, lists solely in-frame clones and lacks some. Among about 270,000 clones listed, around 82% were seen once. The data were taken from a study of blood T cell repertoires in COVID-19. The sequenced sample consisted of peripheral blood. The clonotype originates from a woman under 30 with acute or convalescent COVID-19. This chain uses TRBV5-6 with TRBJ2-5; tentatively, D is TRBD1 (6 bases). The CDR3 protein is CASSLAWGRGETQYF. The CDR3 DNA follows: TGTGCCAGCAGCTTGGCTTGGGGGCGCGGTGAGACCCAGTACTTC.